The present T cell receptor (beta chain) was sequenced within a study of blood T cell repertoires in COVID-19. Study-wide context: PBMCs, B-cell-depleted T cells, or T cells provided the cDNA or gDNA that made up the material.

Under the authors' procedure: Counts of nucleated cells, estimated from reference gene primer amplification, were obtained. The data were produced by immunoSEQ multiplex PCR, yet TCRdb's version contains in-frame clones alone and is incomplete. V and J calls and clone size are given by that table; D and trimming were obtained from the DNA. Of some 71,000 clones listed, 81% are singletons. This clonotype originated in a woman in her seventies with acute or convalescent COVID-19. The sequenced sample consisted of peripheral blood.

CDR3 in DNA: TGTGCCAGTCGGGGCGTGGGGGGGCATGGCTACACCTTC. Translating gives CASRGVGGHGYTF. The V call is TRBV12-3 or TRBV12-4, the J call TRBJ1-2, with D possibly matching TRBD1 (6 bases). Trimming left V 9 bases short and J 6 bases short, with 17 bases between. The CDR3 runs 13 residues.